One T cell receptor (beta chain) is described in this entry. Its antigen is still unknown. Treatment reported: oral pan-JAK inhibitor, 5-10 mg twice daily. Sequencing templates came from extracted RNA that was reverse transcribed into cDNA. Using immunoSEQ multiplex PCR, the repertoire was profiled, and TCRdb retains in-frame clones only, with some absent. The sample consists of 150,000 to 200,000 clones, more than 50% of them appearing once. This sample is drawn from a study of CD8+ T cells in alopecia areata. The wider study: Treated individuals took tofacitinib by mouth, 5 to 10 mg twice daily.

Study observations and caveats: Many expanded lesional clones persisted in scalp and blood during tofacitinib. Sequencing of scalp tissue also captures the resident alphabeta T cells of normal skin. Normal scalp had lower clonality than lesional scalp, with alopecia totalis/universalis lesions showing this most strongly.

The sample here was CD4+ T cells sorted from blood, taken at week 24, from a patient treated with tofacitinib. This TCR was sampled from a human donor with alopecia areata.

The CDR3 spells CATSRARDYGYTF. As DNA, the CDR3 is TGTGCCACCAGCAGAGCACGGGACTATGGCTACACCTTC. The chain joins TRBV15 to TRBJ1-2; no clear D. CDR3 length: 13 amino acids. Germline CDR1 LNHNV, CDR2 YYDKDF (reference sequence). Trimming removed 1 base from V and 3 bases from J, with 6 bases in between.